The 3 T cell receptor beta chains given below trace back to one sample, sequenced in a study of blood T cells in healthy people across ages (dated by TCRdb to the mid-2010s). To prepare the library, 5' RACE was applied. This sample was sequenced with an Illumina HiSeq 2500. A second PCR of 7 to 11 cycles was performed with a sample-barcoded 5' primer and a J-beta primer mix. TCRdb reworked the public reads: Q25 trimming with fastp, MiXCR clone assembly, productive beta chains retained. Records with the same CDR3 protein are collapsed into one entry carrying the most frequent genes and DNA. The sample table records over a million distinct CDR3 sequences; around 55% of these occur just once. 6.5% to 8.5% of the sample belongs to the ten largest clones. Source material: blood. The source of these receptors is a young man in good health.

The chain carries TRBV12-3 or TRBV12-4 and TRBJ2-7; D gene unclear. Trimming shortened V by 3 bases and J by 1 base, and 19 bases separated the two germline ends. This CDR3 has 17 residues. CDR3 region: CASSLVFRAATSYEQYF. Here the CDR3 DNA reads TGTGCCAGCAGTTTGGTATTTCGGGCAGCAACATCCTACGAGCAGTACTTC.

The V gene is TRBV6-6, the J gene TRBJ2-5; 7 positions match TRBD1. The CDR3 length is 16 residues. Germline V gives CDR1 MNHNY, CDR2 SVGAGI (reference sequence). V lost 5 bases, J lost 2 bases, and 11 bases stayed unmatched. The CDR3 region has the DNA TGTGCCAGCAGTCCCACAGGGGTCCGGGCTCAAGAGACCCAGTACTTC. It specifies CASSPTGVRAQETQYF.

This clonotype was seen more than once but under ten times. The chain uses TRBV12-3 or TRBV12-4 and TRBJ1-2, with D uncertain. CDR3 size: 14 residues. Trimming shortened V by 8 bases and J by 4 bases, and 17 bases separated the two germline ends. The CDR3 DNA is TGTGCCAGCTGGACGGAAGCGGGTTTCTATGGCTACACCTTC. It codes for CASWTEAGFYGYTF.